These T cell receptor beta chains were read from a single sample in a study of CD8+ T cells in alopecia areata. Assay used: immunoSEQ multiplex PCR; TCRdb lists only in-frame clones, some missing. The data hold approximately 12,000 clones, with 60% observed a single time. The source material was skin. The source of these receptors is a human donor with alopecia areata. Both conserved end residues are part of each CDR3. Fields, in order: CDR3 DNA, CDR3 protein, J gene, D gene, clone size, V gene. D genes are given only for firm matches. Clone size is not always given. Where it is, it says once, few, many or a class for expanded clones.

TGTGCCAGCAGTCCCCCCCTACGGACAGGGCCCGGGGAGCTGTTTTTT CASSPPLRTGPGELFF TRBJ2-2 TRBD1 - TRBV27
TGTGCCAGCAGCCCAGGATCCCCGGACAGGGCAAACTCCTACGAGCAGTACTTC CASSPGSPDRANSYEQYF TRBJ2-7 TRBD1 few TRBV11-1
TGTGCCAGCAGCTTGACAGGGAGGACCGGGGAGCTGTTTTTT CASSLTGRTGELFF TRBJ2-2 - - TRBV7-2
TGTGCCAGCAGCCTCACCAAGATTGGCACCGGGGAGCTGTTTTTT CASSLTKIGTGELFF TRBJ2-2 - - TRBV7-9
TGTGCCAGCAGCTCCACAAGGGCCCTTTCCTACGAGCAGTACTTC CASSSTRALSYEQYF TRBJ2-7 - - TRBV5-6
TGTGCCAGCAGTGTAGGGGGGTCTGGAAACACCATATATTTT CASSVGGSGNTIYF TRBJ1-3 - once TRBV25-1
TGTGCCAGCTCGAGGGACAGGGGCACCTACGAGCAGTACTTC CASSRDRGTYEQYF TRBJ2-7 TRBD1 - TRBV2
TGCGCCAGCAGCCAAACTAGCGGGACTGGGGCCAACGTCCTGACTTTC CASSQTSGTGANVLTF TRBJ2-6 TRBD2 few TRBV4-3
TGCAGCGTTTTCAGGGGGCCGATTGTGGTGAATGAGCAGTTCTTC CSVFRGPIVVNEQFF TRBJ2-1 TRBD1 - TRBV29-1
TGTGCCAGCAGTGAACAGGGGCGGCTTAGCACAGATACGCAGTATTTT CASSEQGRLSTDTQYF TRBJ2-3 - once TRBV2
TGTGCCAGCAGTGAAGCACCCCAATACAATCAGCCCCAGCATTTT CASSEAPQYNQPQHF TRBJ1-5 - few TRBV6-1
TGCGCCAGCAGCCCCCAGCGCTCCTACAATGAGCAGTTCTTC CASSPQRSYNEQFF TRBJ2-1 - medium-sized TRBV5-1
TGTGCCAGCTCACCACTGGACGGTTACGAGCAGTACTTC CASSPLDGYEQYF TRBJ2-7 - - TRBV18
TGCGCCAGCAGCTTCTGGGTAACAGATACGCAGTATTTT CASSFWVTDTQYF TRBJ2-3 - - TRBV5-1
TGTGCCAGCAGTCACTCTAGCGGTAACAATGAGCAGTTCTTC CASSHSSGNNEQFF TRBJ2-1 TRBD2 - TRBV6-5